This is a list of T cell receptor beta chains from one sample in a study of Ad26.COV2.S vaccination and SARS-CoV-2 variants. Clones were read by immunoSEQ multiplex PCR, and TCRdb kept only the in-frame ones, dropping some. The data show over 400,000 clones, roughly 90% seen once. Sample: peripheral blood, taken in a trial of Ad26.COV2.S vaccine versus placebo. The receptors here all came from a person between 18 and 65 years old who received the Ad26.COV2.S COVID-19 vaccine or a placebo. Each CDR3 is given with its conserved first and last residue. Each record gives: J gene, D gene, V gene, clone size, CDR3 DNA, CDR3 protein. D genes are given only for firm matches. Clone size is given for some rows only: seen once, a few or many times, or a class if the clone is expanded.

TRBJ2-5	TRBD2	TRBV11-2	.	TGTGCCAGCAGCTTAACTAGCGGTGGGGAAGAGACCCAGTACTTC	CASSLTSGGEETQYF
TRBJ2-3	.	TRBV4-1	.	TGCGCCAGCAGCCAAGCCCCGCGTCCTGGATCTAGCACAGATACGCAGTATTTT	CASSQAPRPGSSTDTQYF
TRBJ2-1	.	TRBV28	.	TGTGCCAGCAGTTTCTTGTACAATGAGCAGTTCTTC	CASSFLYNEQFF
TRBJ2-5	.	TRBV12-5	.	TGTGCTAGTGGCCACGATCTCCAGGAGACCCAGTACTTC	CASGHDLQETQYF
TRBJ2-3	.	TRBV7-8	once	TGTGCCAGCAGCACGTTGGGGGGGCCTAGAACAGATACGCAGTATTTT	CASSTLGGPRTDTQYF
TRBJ1-1	.	TRBV11-2	.	TGTGCCAGCAGTCCTACAGGGAACACTGAAGCTTTCTTT	CASSPTGNTEAFF
TRBJ2-5	.	TRBV13	.	TGTGCCAGCAGCCCCCAACCAAGAGAGACCCAGTACTTC	CASSPQPRETQYF
TRBJ1-1	.	TRBV5-1	once	TGCGCCAGCAGCTTAGATCAGGGGAGCACTGAAGCTTTCTTT	CASSLDQGSTEAFF
TRBJ2-4	.	TRBV5-8	.	TGTGCCAGCAGCTTGCGCAGTATAACACTAGCCAAAAACATTCAGTACTTC	CASSLRSITLAKNIQYF
TRBJ2-5	.	TRBV10-3	.	TGTGCCATCAGTGAGAGGTCGGAGACCCAGTACTTC	CAISERSETQYF
TRBJ2-5	.	TRBV7-8	.	TGTGCCAGCAGCTTAGAACAGGCCTGGCGGCGAGAGACCCAGTACTTC	CASSLEQAWRRETQYF
TRBJ1-5	TRBD1	TRBV6-6	.	TGTGCCAGCAGTTCCCCAACAGGGGTGAATCAGCCCCAGCATTTT	CASSSPTGVNQPQHF
TRBJ2-7	.	TRBV4-3	.	TGCGCCAGCAGCCAAGACAAAACTTACTACGAGCAGTACTTC	CASSQDKTYYEQYF
TRBJ2-1	.	TRBV7-2	.	TGTGCCAGCAGCTTTCGCCTTTCCGGGTATTTAAGGTCCTACAATGAGCAGTTCTTC	CASSFRLSGYLRSYNEQFF
TRBJ2-2	.	TRBV27	.	TGTGCCAGCAGTTTATCGTCCGGAAACACCGGGGAGCTGTTTTTT	CASSLSSGNTGELFF
TRBJ1-3	.	TRBV7-9	.	TGTGCCAGCAGCTTTATCACAGTTTACTCTGGAAACACCATATATTTT	CASSFITVYSGNTIYF
TRBJ2-2	TRBD2	TRBV5-6	.	TGTGCCAGCAGCTTGGAAACTAGCGCCGGGGAGCTGTTTTTT	CASSLETSAGELFF
TRBJ2-3	TRBD2	TRBV24-1	.	TGTGCCACCAGTGATTACTCCCGACTAGCAGTAGGTACGCAGTATTTT	CATSDYSRLAVGTQYF
TRBJ2-2	TRBD2	TRBV11-2	.	TGTGCCAGCAGCTCCCTAGCGGGGGGAAAGGGAAACACCGGGGAGCTGTTTTTT	CASSSLAGGKGNTGELFF
TRBJ1-2	.	TRBV4-1	.	TGCGCCAGCAGCCACGACGGGGGCTTCAGTGGCTACACCTTC	CASSHDGGFSGYTF
TRBJ2-3	.	TRBV6-5	once	TGTGCCAGCAGTTTGGGGAGGATAAATACGCAGTATTTT	CASSLGRINTQYF
TRBJ2-3	.	TRBV10-1	.	.	CASSTSSSTDTQYF
TRBJ1-6	TRBD1	TRBV27	.	TGTGCCAGCAGTTTAGGACAGGGCCCACCCCTCCACTTT	CASSLGQGPPLHF
TRBJ1-1	.	TRBV11-2	.	TGTGCCAGCAGCTTGTGGGGTGAGTTGAACACTGAAGCTTTCTTT	CASSLWGELNTEAFF
TRBJ2-7	.	TRBV4-3	.	TGCGCCAGCAGCCCCCATGGAGAGACTAGTGTCTACGAGCAGTACTTC	CASSPHGETSVYEQYF
TRBJ2-7	.	TRBV11-2	.	TGTGCCAGCAGCTTTGAGACAGGCAACTACGAGCAGTACTTC	CASSFETGNYEQYF